In this sample, the clone carrying this T cell receptor beta chain turned up a few times. These data originate in a study of blood T cells in healthy people across ages. The authors ran a second PCR of roughly 7 to 11 cycles using a sample-barcoded 5' primer and a J-beta primer mix. TCRdb re-analysed the 5' RACE reads in MiXCR, keeping a single row per CDR3 protein. The table includes about 630,000 distinct CDR3 sequences, around 21% detected once. CDR1 is DFQATT, CDR2 SNEGSKA, per germline (reference sequence). This CDR3 contains 14 residues. V lost 6 bases to trimming and J lost 7 bases, with 19 bases between them.

This rearrangement joins TRBV20-1 to TRBJ2-1; D may be TRBD1 or TRBD2 (6 bases each). The clonotype originates from a man between 65 and 85 years old in good health. The sample comprised blood. CDR3 coding DNA: TGCAGTGCAGACTCTACAGGGAGGATGAATGAGCAGTTCTTC. This encodes CSADSTGRMNEQFF.